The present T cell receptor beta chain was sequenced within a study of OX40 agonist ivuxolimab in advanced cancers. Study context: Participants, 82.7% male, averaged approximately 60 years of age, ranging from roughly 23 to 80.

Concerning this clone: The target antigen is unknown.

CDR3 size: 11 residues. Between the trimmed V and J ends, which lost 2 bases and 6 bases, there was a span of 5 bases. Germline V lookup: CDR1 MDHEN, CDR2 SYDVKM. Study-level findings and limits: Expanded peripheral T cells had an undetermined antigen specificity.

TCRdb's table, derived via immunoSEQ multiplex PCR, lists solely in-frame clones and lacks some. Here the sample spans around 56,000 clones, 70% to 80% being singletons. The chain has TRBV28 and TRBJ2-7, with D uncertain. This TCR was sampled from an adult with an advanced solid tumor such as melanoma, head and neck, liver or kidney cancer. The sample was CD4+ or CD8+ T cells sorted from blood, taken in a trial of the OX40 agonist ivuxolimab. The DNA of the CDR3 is TGTGCCAGCAGTTTAGCCTCCGAGCAGTACTTC. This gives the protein CASSLASEQYF.